This T cell receptor (beta chain) appears in the sequencing data of a study of cytomegalovirus exposure and HLA in healthy donors. As to this clone: Antigen: not known.

Study conclusions and caveats: Reports indicated that the classifier achieved high specificity and sensitivity in diagnosing cytomegalovirus status. Overall, around 160 TCR beta chains were annotated as cytomegalovirus-associated. While the bulk of TCR sequences proved rare, some public TCRs turned up in many donors.

The repertoire was sequenced with immunoSEQ multiplex PCR; TCRdb's copy has only in-frame clones and lacks some. The sample lists some 130,000 clones, roughly 90% occurring once. Losses at the gene ends were 3 bases for V and 6 bases for J; bases not matched to a gene: 13. The CDR3 is 16 residues long. Germline CDR1 and CDR2: LNHNV and YYDKDF (reference sequence). The sequence was obtained from a man aged 30 to 39 in good health and CMV-seronegative. Sequenced input: PBMCs. The chain joins TRBV15 to TRBJ2-7; 8 bases agree with TRBD1. CDR3 region: CATSSEKGQAAGEQYF. The CDR3 DNA reads TGTGCCACCAGCAGCGAGAAGGGACAGGCAGCGGGCGAGCAGTACTTC.